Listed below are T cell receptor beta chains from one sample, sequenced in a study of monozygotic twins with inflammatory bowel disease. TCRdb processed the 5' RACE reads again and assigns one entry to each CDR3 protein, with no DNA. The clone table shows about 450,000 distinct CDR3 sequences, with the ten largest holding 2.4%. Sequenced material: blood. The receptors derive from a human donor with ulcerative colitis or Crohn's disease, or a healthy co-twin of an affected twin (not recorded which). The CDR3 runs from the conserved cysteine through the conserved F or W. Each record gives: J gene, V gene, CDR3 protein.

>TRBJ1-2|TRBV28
CASSLPPEGYTF
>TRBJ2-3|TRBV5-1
CASNRNPSTSTDTQYF
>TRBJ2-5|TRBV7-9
CASSLSDRGKTQYF
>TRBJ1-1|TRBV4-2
CASSQDTGRWGTEAFF
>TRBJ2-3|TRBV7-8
CASSSIPLAGVTDTQYF
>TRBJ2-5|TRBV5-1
CASSLAGTPVETQYF
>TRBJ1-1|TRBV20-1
CSARDEVLRKGTEAFF
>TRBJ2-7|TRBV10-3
CAISAAGQKAYEQYF
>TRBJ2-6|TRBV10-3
CAISEASGEVLSGANVLTF
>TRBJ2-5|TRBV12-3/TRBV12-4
CASSSPPVVETQYF
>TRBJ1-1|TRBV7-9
CASSSQGERDTEAFF
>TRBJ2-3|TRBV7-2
CASSLMGGRVDTQYF
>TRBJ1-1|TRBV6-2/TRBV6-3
CASRERNTEAFF
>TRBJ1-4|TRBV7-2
CASSPRQGLGEKLFF
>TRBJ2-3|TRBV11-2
CASSSGQTADTQYF
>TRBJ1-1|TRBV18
CASSPQGAHTEAFF
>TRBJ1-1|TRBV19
CASSIGVRDTEAFF
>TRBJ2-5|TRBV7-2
CASSSPPDRKQETQYF
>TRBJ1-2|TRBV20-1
CSARSGRDITYGYTF
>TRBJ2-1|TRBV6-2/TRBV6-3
CASSYSLPSSYNEQFF
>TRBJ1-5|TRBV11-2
CASSLSPDQPQHF
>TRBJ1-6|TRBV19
CASSPQTGASPLHF
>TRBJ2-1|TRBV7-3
CASSEDGYNEQFF
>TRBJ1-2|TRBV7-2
CASNPGGLYGYTF
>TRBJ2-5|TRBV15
CATSSQGGETQYF
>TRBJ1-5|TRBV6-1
CASNPSAGNQPQHF
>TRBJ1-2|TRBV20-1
CSVSGQGLGYTF
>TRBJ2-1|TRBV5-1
CASSLLAGGENEQFF
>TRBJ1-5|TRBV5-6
CASSTQGPDQPQHF
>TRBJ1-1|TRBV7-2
CASSLGLVGGAGYEAFF
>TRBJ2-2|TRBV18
CASSQSTNTGELFF
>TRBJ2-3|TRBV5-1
CASSPWTPRTDTQYF
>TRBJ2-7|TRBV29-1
CSVEKGTVISREQYF
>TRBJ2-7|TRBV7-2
CASSLPRISSYEQYF
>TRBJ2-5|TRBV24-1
CATSDPGKQETQYF
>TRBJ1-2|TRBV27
CASSETGGGGYTF
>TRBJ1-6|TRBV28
CASGGAGGDSPLHF